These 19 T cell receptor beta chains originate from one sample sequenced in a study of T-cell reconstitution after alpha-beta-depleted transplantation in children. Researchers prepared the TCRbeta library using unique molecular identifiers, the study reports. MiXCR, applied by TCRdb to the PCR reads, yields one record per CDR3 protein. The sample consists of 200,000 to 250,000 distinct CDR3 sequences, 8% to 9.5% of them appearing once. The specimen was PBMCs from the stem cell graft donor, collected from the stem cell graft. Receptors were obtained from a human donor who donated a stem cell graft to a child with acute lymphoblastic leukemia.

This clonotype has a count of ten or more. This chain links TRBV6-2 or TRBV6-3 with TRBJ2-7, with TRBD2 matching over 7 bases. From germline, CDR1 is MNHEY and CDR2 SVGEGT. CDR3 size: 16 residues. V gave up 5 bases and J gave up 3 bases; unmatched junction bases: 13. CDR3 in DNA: TGTGCCAGCAGTAGCGCGGAGACTAGCCCGATCTACGAGCAGTACTTC. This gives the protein CASSSAETSPIYEQYF.

CDR3: CASSEGQGVGANVLTF. Written as DNA, the CDR3 is TGTGCCAGCAGTGAGGGACAGGGGGTTGGGGCCAACGTCCTGACTTTC. The chain couples TRBV27 to TRBJ2-6, with 11 nucleotides matching TRBD1. CDR3 length: 16 residues. V lost 5 bases, J lost 3 bases, and 3 bases stayed unmatched. CDR1 is MNHEY and CDR2 is SMNVEV in the germline V gene (reference sequence).

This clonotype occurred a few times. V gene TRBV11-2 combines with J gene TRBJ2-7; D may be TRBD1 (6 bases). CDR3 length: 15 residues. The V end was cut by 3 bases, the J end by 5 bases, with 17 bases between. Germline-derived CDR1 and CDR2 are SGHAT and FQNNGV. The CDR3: CASSLSPRGPDEQYF. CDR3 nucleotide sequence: TGTGCCAGCAGCTTGAGCCCCAGGGGCCCCGACGAGCAGTACTTC. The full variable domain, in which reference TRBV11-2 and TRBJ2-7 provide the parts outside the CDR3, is EAGVAQSPRYKIIEKRQSVAFWCNPISGHATLYWYQQILGQGPKLLIQFQNNGVVDDSQLPKDRFSAERLKGVDSTLKIQPAKLEDSAVYLCASSLSPRGPDEQYFGPGTRLTVT.

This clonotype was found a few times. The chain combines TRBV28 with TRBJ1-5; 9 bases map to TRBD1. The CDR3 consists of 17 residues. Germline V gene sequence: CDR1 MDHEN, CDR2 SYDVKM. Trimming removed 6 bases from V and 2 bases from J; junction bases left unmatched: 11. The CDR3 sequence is CASSLGHRDRGNQPQHF. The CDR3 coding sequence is TGTGCCAGCAGCCTCGGACACCGGGACAGGGGCAATCAGCCCCAGCATTTT.

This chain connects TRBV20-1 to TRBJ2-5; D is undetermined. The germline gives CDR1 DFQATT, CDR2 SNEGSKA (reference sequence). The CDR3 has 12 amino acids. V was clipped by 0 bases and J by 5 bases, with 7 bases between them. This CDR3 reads CSARDGRETQYF. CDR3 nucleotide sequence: TGCAGTGCTAGAGATGGGCGGGAGACCCAGTACTTC.

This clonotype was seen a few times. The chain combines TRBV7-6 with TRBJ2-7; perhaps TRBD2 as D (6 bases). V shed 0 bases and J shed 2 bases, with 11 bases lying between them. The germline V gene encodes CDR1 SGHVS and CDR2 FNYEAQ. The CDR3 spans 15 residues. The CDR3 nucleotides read TGTGCCAGCAGCTTAGCTTCCGGGGGTCCCTACGAGCAGTACTTC. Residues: CASSLASGGPYEQYF.

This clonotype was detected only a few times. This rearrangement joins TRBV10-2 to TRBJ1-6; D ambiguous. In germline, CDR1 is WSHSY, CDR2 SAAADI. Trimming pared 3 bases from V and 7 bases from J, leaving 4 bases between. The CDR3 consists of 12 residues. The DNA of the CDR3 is TGCGCCAGCAGTGACCGGAATTCACCCCTCCACTTT. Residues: CASSDRNSPLHF.

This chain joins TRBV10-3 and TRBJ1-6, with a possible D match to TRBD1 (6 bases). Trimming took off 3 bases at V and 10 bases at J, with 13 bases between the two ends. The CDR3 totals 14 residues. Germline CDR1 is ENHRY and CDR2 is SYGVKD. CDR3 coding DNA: TGTGCCATCAGTGACAACAGGGTTGGGTCACCCCTCCACTTT. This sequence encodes CAISDNRVGSPLHF.

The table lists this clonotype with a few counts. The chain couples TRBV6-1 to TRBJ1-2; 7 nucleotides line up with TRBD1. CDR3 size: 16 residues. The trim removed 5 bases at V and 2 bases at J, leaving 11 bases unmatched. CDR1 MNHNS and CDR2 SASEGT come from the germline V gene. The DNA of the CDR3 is TGTGCCAGCAGTAGAATCGGACAGGACCTAAACTATGGCTACACCTTC. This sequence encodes CASSRIGQDLNYGYTF.

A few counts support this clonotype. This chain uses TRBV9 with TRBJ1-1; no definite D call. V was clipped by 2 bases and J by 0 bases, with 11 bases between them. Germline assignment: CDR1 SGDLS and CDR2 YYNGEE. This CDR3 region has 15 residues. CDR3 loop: CASSVFQEMNTEAFF. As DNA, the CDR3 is TGTGCCAGCAGCGTCTTTCAGGAAATGAACACTGAAGCTTTCTTT.

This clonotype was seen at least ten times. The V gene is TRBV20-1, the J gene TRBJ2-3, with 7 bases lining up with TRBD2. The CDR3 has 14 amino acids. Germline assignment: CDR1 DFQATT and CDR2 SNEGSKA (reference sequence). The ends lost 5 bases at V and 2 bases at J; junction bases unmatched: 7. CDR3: CSAPSGVNTDTQYF. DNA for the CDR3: TGCAGTGCTCCGAGCGGGGTGAACACAGATACGCAGTATTTT.

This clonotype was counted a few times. The CDR3 DNA is TGTGCCAGCTCACCACCAACAGGGAGCTCCTACAATGAGCAGTTCTTC. It yields the protein CASSPPTGSSYNEQFF. The chain recombines TRBV18 with TRBJ2-1; D possibly corresponds to TRBD1 (6 bases). The CDR3 length is 16 residues. Deletions cut 0 bases from V and 0 bases from J, with 9 bases between. Germline V gene sequence: CDR1 KGHSH, CDR2 LQKENI.

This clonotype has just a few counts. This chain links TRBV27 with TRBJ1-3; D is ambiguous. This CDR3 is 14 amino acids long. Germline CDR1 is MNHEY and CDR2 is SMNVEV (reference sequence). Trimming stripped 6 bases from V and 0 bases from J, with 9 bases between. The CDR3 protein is CASRKGVSGNTIYF. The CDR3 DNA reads TGTGCCAGCAGGAAGGGAGTCTCTGGAAACACCATATATTTT.

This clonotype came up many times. CDR3 residues: CASSLGRGPVEAFF. DNA of the CDR3: TGTGCCAGCAGTTTAGGCAGGGGGCCTGTTGAAGCTTTCTTT. The V gene is TRBV27, the J gene TRBJ1-1, with 8 bases lining up with TRBD1. CDR1 is MNHEY, CDR2 SMNVEV, per germline (reference sequence). After removal of 2 bases from V and 7 bases from J, the junction contained 6 bases not matched to a gene. There are 14 residues in the CDR3.

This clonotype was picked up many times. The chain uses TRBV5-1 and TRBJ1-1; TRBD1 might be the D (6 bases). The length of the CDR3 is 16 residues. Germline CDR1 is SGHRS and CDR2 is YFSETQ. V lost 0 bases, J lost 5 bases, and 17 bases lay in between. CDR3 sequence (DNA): TGCGCCAGCAGCTTGGGATACCGGGGAAGGGGGACTGAAGCTTTCTTT. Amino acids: CASSLGYRGRGTEAFF.

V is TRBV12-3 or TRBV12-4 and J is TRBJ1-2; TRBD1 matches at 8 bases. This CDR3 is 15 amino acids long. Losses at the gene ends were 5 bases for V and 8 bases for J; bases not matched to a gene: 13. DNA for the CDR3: TGTGCCAGCAGTCTAAGACCCAGGGGGCCAGGAGGCTACACCTTC. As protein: CASSLRPRGPGGYTF.

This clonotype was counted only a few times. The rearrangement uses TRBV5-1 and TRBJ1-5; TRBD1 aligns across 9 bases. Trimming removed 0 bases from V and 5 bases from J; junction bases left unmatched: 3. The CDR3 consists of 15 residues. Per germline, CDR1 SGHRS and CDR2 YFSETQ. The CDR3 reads CASSLGQGGYQPQHF. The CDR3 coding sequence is TGCGCCAGCAGCTTGGGACAGGGGGGTTATCAGCCCCAGCATTTT.

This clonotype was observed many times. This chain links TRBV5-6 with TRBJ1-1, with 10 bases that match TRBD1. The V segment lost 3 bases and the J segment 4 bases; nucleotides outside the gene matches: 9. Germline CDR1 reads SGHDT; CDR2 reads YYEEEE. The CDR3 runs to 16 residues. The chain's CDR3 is CASSWGQGLHSTEAFF. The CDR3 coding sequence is TGTGCCAGCAGCTGGGGACAGGGGCTCCATAGCACTGAAGCTTTCTTT.

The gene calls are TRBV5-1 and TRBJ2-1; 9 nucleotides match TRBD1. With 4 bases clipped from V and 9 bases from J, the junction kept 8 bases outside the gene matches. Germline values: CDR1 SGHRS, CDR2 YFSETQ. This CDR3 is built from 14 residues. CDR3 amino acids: CASSDGQGNLEQFF. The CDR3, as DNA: TGCGCCAGCAGCGACGGACAGGGGAATCTTGAGCAGTTCTTC.